The entry below describes one T cell receptor beta chain. Each of the donors had 9 to 10 milliliters of peripheral blood drawn into EDTA-treated Vacutainer tubes. The ends were cut back, 0 bases at V and 5 bases at J, with 16 bases in the middle. This CDR3 has 15 amino acids. The germline V gene has CDR1 DFQATT and CDR2 SNEGSKA (reference sequence). This sample is drawn from a study of blood T cells in healthy people across ages. Using a J-beta primer mix together with a sample-barcoded 5' primer, a second PCR was run for roughly 6 to 12 cycles. TCRdb re-called the 5' RACE reads with MiXCR, one entry per CDR3 protein. This repertoire shows under 2 million distinct CDR3 sequences, about 35% found once; its top ten account for 11%.

J is TRBJ2-5 and V is TRBV20-1, with D perhaps TRBD1 (5 bases). This receptor was taken from a young woman in good health. The sequencing input was blood. The CDR3 coding sequence is TGCAGTGCTAGAGATGTCCGGCAAAAGGGGGAGACCCAGTACTTC. Residues: CSARDVRQKGETQYF.